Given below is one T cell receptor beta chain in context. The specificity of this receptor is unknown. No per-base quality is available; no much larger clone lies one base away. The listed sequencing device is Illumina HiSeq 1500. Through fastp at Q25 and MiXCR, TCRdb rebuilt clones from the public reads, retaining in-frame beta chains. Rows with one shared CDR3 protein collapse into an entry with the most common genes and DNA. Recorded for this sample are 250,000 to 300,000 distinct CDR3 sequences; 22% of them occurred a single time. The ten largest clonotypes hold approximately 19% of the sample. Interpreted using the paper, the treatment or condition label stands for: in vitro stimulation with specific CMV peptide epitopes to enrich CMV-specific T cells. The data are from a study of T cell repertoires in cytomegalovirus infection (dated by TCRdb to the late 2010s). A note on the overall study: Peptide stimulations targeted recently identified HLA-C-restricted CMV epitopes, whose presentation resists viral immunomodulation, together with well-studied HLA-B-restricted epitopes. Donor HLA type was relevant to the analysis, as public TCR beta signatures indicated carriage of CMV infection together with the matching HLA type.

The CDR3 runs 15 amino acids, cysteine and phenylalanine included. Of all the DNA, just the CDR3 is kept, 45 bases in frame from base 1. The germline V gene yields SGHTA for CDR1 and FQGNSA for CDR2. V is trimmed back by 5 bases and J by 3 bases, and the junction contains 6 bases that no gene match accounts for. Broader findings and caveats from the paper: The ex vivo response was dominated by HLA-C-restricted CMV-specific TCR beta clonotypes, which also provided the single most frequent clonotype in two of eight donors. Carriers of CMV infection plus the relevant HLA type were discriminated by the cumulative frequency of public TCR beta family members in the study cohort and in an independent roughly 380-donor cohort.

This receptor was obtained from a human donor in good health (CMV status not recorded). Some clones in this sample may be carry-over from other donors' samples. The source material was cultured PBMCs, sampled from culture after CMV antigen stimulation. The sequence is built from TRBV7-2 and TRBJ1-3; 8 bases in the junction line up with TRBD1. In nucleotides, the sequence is TGTGCCAGCAGCCAATGGACAGGGAGTGGAAACACCATATATTTT. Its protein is CASSQWTGSGNTIYF.